The 25 T cell receptor beta chains given below trace back to one sample, sequenced in a study of CD8 T cells in Susac syndrome. RNA amounts of about 0.5 to 1 ug underwent reverse transcription with random hexamers. TCRdb processed the immunoSEQ multiplex PCR reads anew with MiXCR; each CDR3 protein has one entry. The sample lists some 200,000 distinct CDR3 sequences, roughly 95% occurring once. Material: CD4+ T cells from PBMCs. The source is a human donor with multiple sclerosis.

The chain joins TRBV12-3 or TRBV12-4 to TRBJ2-3; D might be TRBD2 (5 bases). The CDR3 loop spans 13 amino acids. V lost 5 bases and J 12 bases, leaving 18 bases between the germline ends. Written as DNA, the CDR3 is TGTGCCAGCAGTCCAGGAAGCGGAACTCCCCAGTATTTT. This encodes CASSPGSGTPQYF.

This clonotype was counted a few times. This chain links TRBV20-1 with TRBJ2-5; tentatively, D is TRBD2 (6 bases). Germline V gives CDR1 DFQATT, CDR2 SNEGSKA (reference sequence). V lost 3 bases to trimming and J lost 5 bases, with 10 bases between them. The CDR3 has 12 amino acids. CDR3 in DNA: TGCAGTGCTAGGGGAGGAGGGGAGACCCAGTACTTC. It specifies CSARGGGETQYF.

This clonotype was counted a few times. The chain combines TRBV9 with TRBJ2-1; D is unclear. The germline V and J ends were trimmed by 1 base and 0 bases, with 8 bases remaining between them. CDR3 length: 15 residues. The germline V gene encodes CDR1 SGDLS and CDR2 YYNGEE. CDR3 protein: CASSVSGSSYNEQFF. In nucleotides, the CDR3 is TGTGCCAGCAGCGTATCCGGGTCCTCCTACAATGAGCAGTTCTTC.

Concerning this clonotype: One junction end disagrees with the germline gene, perhaps due to a read error. The V call is TRBV7-7, the J call TRBJ2-5; 13 nucleotides line up with TRBD2. This CDR3 comprises 15 residues. CDR1 is SSHAT, CDR2 FNYEAQ, per germline (reference sequence). The CDR3 here is CASSPGLAGLETQYF. The CDR3 DNA reads TGTGCTAGCAGCCCGGGACTAGCGGGGTTGGAGACCCAGTACTTC. Full variable domain (rest looked up from reference TRBV7-7 and TRBJ2-5): GAGVSQSPRYKVTKRGQDVTLRCDPISSHATLYWYQQALGQGPEFLTYFNYEAQPDKSGLPSDRFSAERPEGSISTLTIQRTEQRDSAMYRCASSPGLAGLETQYFGPGTRLLVL.

V usage is TRBV30 and J usage is TRBJ1-1; TRBD1 might be the D (6 bases). V lost 8 bases and J 0 bases, leaving 22 bases between the germline ends. Germline-derived CDR1 and CDR2 are GTSNPN and SVGIG (reference sequence). The CDR3 length is 16 residues. CDR3 region: CASRQDGARLNTEAFF. Written as DNA, the CDR3 is TGTGCCAGCCGACAGGATGGGGCCCGATTGAACACTGAAGCTTTCTTT.

V gene TRBV19 combines with J gene TRBJ2-2; the D call may be TRBD1 or TRBD2 (5 bases each). The CDR3 is 14 residues long. Germline-derived CDR1 and CDR2 are LNHDA and SQIVND (reference sequence). V was trimmed by 3 bases and J by 5 bases, leaving 10 bases between them. The CDR3 bases are TGTGCCAGTAGTATTGGGGGACGGACCGGGGAGCTGTTTTTT. Protein product: CASSIGGRTGELFF. Supplemented by reference TRBV19 and TRBJ2-2, the full variable domain reads DGGITQSPKYLFRKEGQNVTLSCEQNLNHDAMYWYRQDPGQGLRLIYYSQIVNDFQKGDIAEGYSVSREKKESFPLTVTSAQKNPTAFYLCASSIGGRTGELFFGEGSRLTVL.

V and J are TRBV3-1 and TRBJ2-2; 7 nucleotides align to TRBD1. Losses at the gene ends were 4 bases for V and 9 bases for J; bases not matched to a gene: 8. The CDR3 length is 14 residues. Germline assignment: CDR1 LGHDT and CDR2 YNNKEL (reference sequence). This CDR3 is CASSRDRDSRELFF. CDR3 bases: TGTGCCAGCAGCCGGGACCGGGACAGTCGGGAGCTGTTTTTT.

The chain is built from TRBV20-1 and TRBJ1-2, with unresolved D. CDR1 is DFQATT and CDR2 is SNEGSKA in the germline V gene (reference sequence). With 6 bases removed from V and 6 bases from J, the gap between germline ends came to 11 bases. The CDR3 is 11 amino acids. The CDR3 is CSARLGNGYTF. The CDR3 bases are TGCAGTGCCCGTCTCGGGAATGGCTACACCTTC.

The rearrangement links TRBV12-3 or TRBV12-4 to TRBJ1-2; D gene ambiguous. V was cut by 2 bases and J by 6 bases, with 7 bases left in between. The CDR3 sequence is 12 residues long. The CDR3, as DNA: TGTGCCAGCAGTTTAATCGGGAATGGCTACACCTTC. Protein: CASSLIGNGYTF.

The V call is TRBV3-1, the J call TRBJ2-1; the match to TRBD2 covers 12 bases. Germline CDR1 LGHDT, CDR2 YNNKEL (reference sequence). The CDR3 loop spans 16 amino acids. V dropped 0 bases and J dropped 8; count of bases not matched to a gene: 5. The CDR3 region has the DNA TGTGCCAGCAGCCAAGAGGCTAGCGGGAGGGGGGATGAGCAGTTCTTC. Protein sequence: CASSQEASGRGDEQFF.

The sample holds one count of this clonotype. J is TRBJ2-7 and V is TRBV15; D is possibly TRBD2 (5 bases). Per germline, CDR1 LNHNV and CDR2 YYDKDF (reference sequence). This CDR3 has 15 amino acids. V was pared by 0 bases and J by 5 bases, with 14 bases between. The CDR3 loop is CATSRDGIPLNEQYF. The CDR3 DNA is TGTGCCACCAGCAGAGACGGGATACCCCTAAACGAGCAGTACTTC.

The chain uses TRBV24-1 and TRBJ2-5, with a weak D call TRBD1 (6 bases). Looked up from germline, CDR1 is KGHDR and CDR2 is SFDVKD. Trimming removed 3 bases from V and 5 bases from J, with 15 bases in between. The CDR3 is made up of 15 amino acids. CDR3 loop: CATSDARGPGETQYF. The CDR3 DNA reads as TGTGCCACCAGTGATGCCAGGGGTCCGGGGGAGACCCAGTACTTC.

This chain uses TRBV29-1 with TRBJ1-1; D unresolved. The CDR3 has 11 residues. Trimming stripped 7 bases from V and 2 bases from J, with 8 bases between. The V gene's germline CDR1 is SQVTM and CDR2 ANQGSEA. CDR3 residues: CSGRINTEAFF. CDR3 nucleotide sequence: TGCAGCGGTCGGATTAACACTGAAGCTTTCTTT.

The chain is built from TRBV3-1 and TRBJ2-5; possibly TRBD1 for D (5 bases). CDR1 is LGHDT and CDR2 is YNNKEL in the germline V gene (reference sequence). The length of the CDR3 is 13 residues. The V gene lost 5 bases and the J gene lost 7 bases, with 14 bases spanning the gap. The CDR3, as DNA: TGTGCCAGCAGCGATTACCGTGGGGCGACCCAGTACTTC. This encodes CASSDYRGATQYF.

The chain is built from TRBV11-2 and TRBJ2-5; 10 nucleotides align to TRBD2. Germline CDR1 SGHAT, CDR2 FQNNGV. V gave up 1 base and J gave up 2 bases; unmatched junction bases: 7. The CDR3 loop spans 17 amino acids. The DNA of the CDR3 is TGTGCCAGCAGCTTAGGCGGTGGACTAGCGGCACAAGAGACCCAGTACTTC. This sequence encodes CASSLGGGLAAQETQYF. The variable domain in full, with the rest retrieved from reference TRBV11-2 and TRBJ2-5, is EAGVAQSPRYKIIEKRQSVAFWCNPISGHATLYWYQQILGQGPKLLIQFQNNGVVDDSQLPKDRFSAERLKGVDSTLKIQPAKLEDSAVYLCASSLGGGLAAQETQYFGPGTRLLVL.

The rearrangement joins TRBV3-1 to TRBJ1-2, with D uncertain. The CDR3 contains 14 residues. Trimming pared 1 base from V and 4 bases from J, leaving 10 bases between. Germline assignment: CDR1 LGHDT and CDR2 YNNKEL (reference sequence). The CDR3 DNA sequence: TGTGCCAGCAGCCAAGGAGTCCAGGCCTATGGCTACACCTTC. Amino acids: CASSQGVQAYGYTF.

The chain combines TRBV2 with TRBJ2-1, with D possibly being TRBD2 (5 bases). CDR1 and CDR2 from the germline V gene are SNHLY and FYNNEI. This CDR3 has 14 residues. Trimming pared 8 bases from V and 3 bases from J, leaving 14 bases between. The CDR3 loop reads CASRLAEGYNEQFF. The CDR3 coding sequence is TGTGCCAGCCGTCTAGCCGAGGGCTACAATGAGCAGTTCTTC.

The chain combines TRBV29-1 with TRBJ1-1; D unclear. The CDR3 has 13 residues. The V end was cut by 5 bases, the J end by 0 bases, with 10 bases between. CDR1 and CDR2 from the germline V gene are SQVTM and ANQGSEA. CDR3 sequence (DNA): TGCAGCGTTAGTGGGGAGGTGAACACTGAAGCTTTCTTT. Protein product: CSVSGEVNTEAFF.

The chain combines TRBV20-1 with TRBJ2-1; a weak D match, TRBD1 (6 bases). The germline gives CDR1 DFQATT, CDR2 SNEGSKA (reference sequence). This CDR3 spans 14 amino acids. The V gene lost 6 bases and the J gene lost 0 bases, with 12 bases spanning the gap. CDR3 in amino acids: CSASNRVSYNEQFF. CDR3 nucleotides: TGCAGTGCGTCCAACAGGGTCTCCTACAATGAGCAGTTCTTC.

The chain combines TRBV6-1 with TRBJ1-2; D uncertain. There are 13 residues in the CDR3. CDR1 is MNHNS, CDR2 SASEGT, per germline. The V end lost 6 bases, the J end lost 1 base, and 9 bases lay between the germline ends. The CDR3 here is CASRTINNYGYTF. In nucleotides, the CDR3 is TGTGCCAGCAGAACGATTAATAACTATGGCTACACCTTC.

The chain has TRBV7-8 and TRBJ2-7; D not certain. V lost 3 bases and J 5 bases, leaving 20 bases between the germline ends. Germline assignment: CDR1 SGHVS and CDR2 FQNEAQ. The CDR3 consists of 16 residues. DNA for the CDR3: TGTGCCAGCAGCTTGGACCACGGGCTACTCTTCCACGAGCAGTACTTC. Its translation is CASSLDHGLLFHEQYF.

The V gene is TRBV24-1, the J gene TRBJ2-1; D remains unclear. The CDR3 has 10 residues. Trimming cost V 9 bases and J 10 bases, with 9 bases left between them. The germline CDR1 and CDR2 sequences are KGHDR and SFDVKD. DNA for the CDR3: TGTGCCACCGAGGCAGCAGAGCAGTTCTTC. This encodes CATEAAEQFF.

V and J are TRBV27 and TRBJ2-1; D unclear. Per the germline V gene, CDR1 is MNHEY and CDR2 is SMNVEV (reference sequence). Trimming stripped 3 bases from V and 4 bases from J, with 7 bases between. The CDR3 runs 13 residues. Written as DNA, the CDR3 is TGTGCCAGCAGTTTGTTGGGGTACAATGAGCAGTTCTTC. Translated: CASSLLGYNEQFF.

The chain recombines TRBV30 with TRBJ1-1; 7 nucleotides line up with TRBD1. This CDR3 region has 13 residues. Germline CDR1 GTSNPN, CDR2 SVGIG (reference sequence). V lost 3 bases, J lost 5 bases, and 6 bases stayed unmatched. CDR3 residues: CAWSTGAGTEAFF. CDR3 sequence (DNA): TGTGCCTGGAGCACAGGGGCGGGAACTGAAGCTTTCTTT. The whole variable domain, filled in from reference TRBV30 and TRBJ1-1, reads SQTIHQWPATLVQPVGSPLSLECTVEGTSNPNLYWYRQAAGRGLQLLFYSVGIGQISSEVPQNLSASRPQDRQFILSSKKLLLSDSGFYLCAWSTGAGTEAFFGQGTRLTVV.

The gene calls are TRBV20-1 and TRBJ1-2, with D hard to call. Germline V gene lookup returns CDR1 DFQATT and CDR2 SNEGSKA (reference sequence). V was clipped by 4 bases and J by 0 bases, with 9 bases between them. The CDR3 contains 13 residues. The CDR3: CSAMDPANYGYTF. CDR3 DNA sequence: TGCAGTGCTATGGATCCAGCTAACTATGGCTACACCTTC.